This T cell receptor beta chain was found in a study of blood T cells in healthy people across ages. Total RNA, at least 6 micrograms per sample, was extracted from PBMCs. The second PCR ran about 6 to 12 cycles with a sample-barcoded 5' primer and J-beta primers. One entry per CDR3 protein, called by TCRdb with MiXCR from the 5' RACE reads. Altogether hundreds of thousands of distinct CDR3 sequences are present, about 52% being singletons, with the ten largest covering roughly 34%. This receptor was obtained from a woman aged 55-70 years in good health. The sequencing input was blood.

CDR3 sequence reads: CASSSHDRGYGYGYTF. The DNA for the CDR3 is TGTGCCAGCAGCTCCCATGACAGGGGGTACGGCTATGGCTACACCTTC. The rearrangement links TRBV7-2 to TRBJ1-2, with TRBD1 matching over 9 bases. The CDR3 is 16 amino acids. The germline V gene encodes CDR1 SGHTA and CDR2 FQGNSA. Trimming cost V 4 bases and J 4 bases; bases outside gene matches: 10.